This TCR beta chain was observed in a study of T cell repertoires in cytomegalovirus infection. Turning to this clonotype: Its antigen is not known.

In TCRdb, the reads were re-called with MiXCR into one record per CDR3 protein. The sample yields about 740,000 distinct CDR3 sequences, about 30% seen once. CDR3 size: 14 residues. Germline V gene data show CDR1 as SGHNT and CDR2 as YYREEE (reference sequence). Trimming stripped 0 bases from V and 1 base from J, with 7 bases between. The sequencing used cultured PBMCs, collected from culture after CMV antigen stimulation. The V call is TRBV5-4, the J call TRBJ1-1; D unresolved. This TCR came from a human donor in good health (CMV status not recorded). Some clones in this sample may be carry-over from other donors' samples. DNA of the CDR3: TGTGCCAGCAGCTTGGATTTCGGGAACACTGAAGCTTTCTTT. Translation gives CASSLDFGNTEAFF.